These T cell receptor beta chains were read from a single sample in a study of T cells in Graves' hyperthyroidism and ophthalmopathy. In TCRdb, the multiplex PCR reads were re-called with MiXCR into one record per CDR3 protein. The top ten clones hold about 8% of a sample with some 300,000 distinct CDR3 sequences, about 14% of them seen once. The material sequenced was blood. The origin of the receptors is a woman aged 30 to 39 with Graves' hyperthyroidism that later progressed to Graves' ophthalmopathy. Both conserved end residues are part of each CDR3. Fields, in order: CDR3 protein, J gene, V gene.

CDR3: CASSVGVDTDTQYF; J: TRBJ2-3; V: TRBV27
CDR3: CASSPRDYDYEQYF; J: TRBJ2-7; V: TRBV9
CDR3: CAISPGEETQYF; J: TRBJ2-5; V: TRBV10-3
CDR3: CASISIGRGIGEQYF; J: TRBJ2-7; V: TRBV6-1
CDR3: CASSFMSGEKLFF; J: TRBJ1-4; V: TRBV7-2
CDR3: CASSQATGGQNTEAFF; J: TRBJ1-1; V: TRBV3-1
CDR3: CASSDSAALAKNIQYF; J: TRBJ2-4; V: TRBV28
CDR3: CSAGPFAGTDTQYF; J: TRBJ2-3; V: TRBV29-1
CDR3: CSARDRLRGEQYF; J: TRBJ2-7; V: TRBV20-1
CDR3: CASSPLQGSLNEKLFF; J: TRBJ1-4; V: TRBV7-9
CDR3: CASSLGQELGGELFF; J: TRBJ2-2; V: TRBV7-9
CDR3: CAISDWGNEQYF; J: TRBJ2-7; V: TRBV10-3
CDR3: CASTHKAGVDGYTF; J: TRBJ1-2; V: TRBV27
CDR3: CASSQDWSSGIGELFF; J: TRBJ2-2; V: TRBV4-3
CDR3: CASSLRTSYGNEQYF; J: TRBJ2-7; V: TRBV3-1
CDR3: CSARGQTYSYEQYF; J: TRBJ2-7; V: TRBV20-1
CDR3: CASSVGPNANSPLHF; J: TRBJ1-6; V: TRBV5-1
CDR3: CSVRSGTGELFF; J: TRBJ2-2; V: TRBV20-1
CDR3: CSVEVLRERDNNEQYF; J: TRBJ2-7; V: TRBV29-1
CDR3: CASSIGGQGPQHF; J: TRBJ1-5; V: TRBV19
CDR3: CASSALAASYNEQFF; J: TRBJ2-1; V: TRBV19
CDR3: CASSYVPGWSGELFF; J: TRBJ2-2; V: TRBV6-2/TRBV6-3
CDR3: CASSQGFVPGGELFF; J: TRBJ2-2; V: TRBV3-1
CDR3: CASSLLTGARNTEAFF; J: TRBJ1-1; V: TRBV7-9
CDR3: CASSEGSATNEKLFF; J: TRBJ1-4; V: TRBV2
CDR3: CASSGGGRAHEQYF; J: TRBJ2-7; V: TRBV7-2
CDR3: CASTPGGNTEAFF; J: TRBJ1-1; V: TRBV27
CDR3: CASSGSLGGRARVYEQYF; J: TRBJ2-7; V: TRBV7-9